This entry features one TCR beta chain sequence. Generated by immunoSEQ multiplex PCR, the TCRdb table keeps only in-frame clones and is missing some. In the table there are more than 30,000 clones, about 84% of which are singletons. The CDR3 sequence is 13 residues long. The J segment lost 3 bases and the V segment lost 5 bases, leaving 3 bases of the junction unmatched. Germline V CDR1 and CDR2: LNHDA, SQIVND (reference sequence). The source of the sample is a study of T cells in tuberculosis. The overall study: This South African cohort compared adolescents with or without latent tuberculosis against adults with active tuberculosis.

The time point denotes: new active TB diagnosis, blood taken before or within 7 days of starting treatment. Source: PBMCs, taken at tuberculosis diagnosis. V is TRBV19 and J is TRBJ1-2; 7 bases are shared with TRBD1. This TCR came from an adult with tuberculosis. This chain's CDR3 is CASSADRDYGYTF. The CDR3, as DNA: TGTGCCAGTAGTGCCGACAGGGACTATGGCTACACCTTC.